This T cell receptor (beta chain) was identified in a study of cytomegalovirus exposure and HLA in healthy donors. Comments on this clone: Its antigen is undetermined.

This PCR relied on a set of 60 Vbeta primers and 13 Jbeta primers. Profiled with immunoSEQ multiplex PCR; TCRdb holds only in-frame clones, not every one. The sample comprises about 120,000 clones, 15% to 20% of which are singletons, and about 3.1% rests with the top ten. Overall study findings and caveats: Clonal expansion, a later analysis showed, was greater in HLA-associated TCR beta chains than in equally common others.

The specimen was PBMCs. This TCR came from a female donor in good health and CMV-seropositive.

The CDR3 nucleotides read TGTGCCACCAGCAGAGCTCTAGCGGGGTCCACAGATACGCAGTATTTT. Translating it yields CATSRALAGSTDTQYF. The chain links TRBV15 to TRBJ2-3; 9 bases are a match to TRBD2. This CDR3 is built from 16 residues. CDR1 is LNHNV, CDR2 YYDKDF, per germline (reference sequence). The junction had 4 bases not matched to a gene; V was cut back by 1 base and J by 2 bases.